The T cell receptor (beta chain) under discussion was sequenced for a study of vaccination and CD4 T cells after COVID-19. Study details: Nasal swab PCR had detected SARS-CoV-2 in convalescent patients, several mild and one severe. Post-COVID draws followed diagnosis by a median approximately 100 days (range 35 to 161). Once vaccinated, a few convalescent patients provided samples at day 14 and again at days 161 to 241 post-vaccination. Study-wide findings and caveats: Among reactive clones from convalescent patients, a median approximately 86% appeared only post-vaccination.

One entry per CDR3 protein, called by TCRdb with MiXCR from the PCR reads. The table lists 30,000 to 40,000 distinct CDR3 sequences, approximately 40% of them singletons, with 4.5% to 7% in the top ten. This clonotype was picked up a small number of times. No antigen is known for it. The length of the CDR3 is 14 residues. Germline values: CDR1 LNHDA, CDR2 SQIVND (reference sequence). V was shortened by 3 bases and J by 3 bases, with 12 bases between the two germline ends. Time point given: late sampling 161 to 241 days after vaccination in a few convalescent patients. This specimen consisted of CD4+ T cells from blood, obtained about 7 months after SARS-CoV-2 vaccination. The chain recombines TRBV19 with TRBJ2-7; D uncertain. The clonotype was recovered from a human donor who had recovered from COVID-19. The CDR3 DNA reads TGTGCCAGTAGTATCGGACGGAATAACTACGAGCAGTACTTC. Amino acids: CASSIGRNNYEQYF. Combining the CDR3 with reference TRBV19 and TRBJ2-7 gives the whole variable domain DGGITQSPKYLFRKEGQNVTLSCEQNLNHDAMYWYRQDPGQGLRLIYYSQIVNDFQKGDIAEGYSVSREKKESFPLTVTSAQKNPTAFYLCASSIGRNNYEQYFGPGTRLTVT.